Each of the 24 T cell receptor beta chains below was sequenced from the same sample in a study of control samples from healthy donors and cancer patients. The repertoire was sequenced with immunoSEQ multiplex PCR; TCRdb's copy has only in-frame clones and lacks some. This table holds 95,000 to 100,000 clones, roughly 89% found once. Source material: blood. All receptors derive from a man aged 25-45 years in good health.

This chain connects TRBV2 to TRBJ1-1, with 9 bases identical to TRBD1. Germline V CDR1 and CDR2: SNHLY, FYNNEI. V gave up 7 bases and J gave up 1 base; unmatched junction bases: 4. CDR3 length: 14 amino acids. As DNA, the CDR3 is TGTGCCAGCAAAAGGGACAGGGAGAACACTGAAGCTTTCTTT. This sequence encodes CASKRDRENTEAFF.

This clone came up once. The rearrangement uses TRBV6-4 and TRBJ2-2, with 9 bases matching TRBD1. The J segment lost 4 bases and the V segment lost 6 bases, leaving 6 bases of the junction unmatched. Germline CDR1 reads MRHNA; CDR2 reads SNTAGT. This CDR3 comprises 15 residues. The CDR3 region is CASRIDRGITGELFF. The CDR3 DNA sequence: TGTGCCAGCAGGATAGACAGGGGGATCACCGGGGAGCTGTTTTTT.

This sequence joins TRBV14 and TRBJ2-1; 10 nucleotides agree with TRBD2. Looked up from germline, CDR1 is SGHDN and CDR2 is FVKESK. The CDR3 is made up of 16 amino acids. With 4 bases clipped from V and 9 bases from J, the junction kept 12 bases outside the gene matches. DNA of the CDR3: TGTGCCAGCAGCCTCCGGGGCCTAGCGGGAGTTTTTGAGCAGTTCTTC. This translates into CASSLRGLAGVFEQFF.

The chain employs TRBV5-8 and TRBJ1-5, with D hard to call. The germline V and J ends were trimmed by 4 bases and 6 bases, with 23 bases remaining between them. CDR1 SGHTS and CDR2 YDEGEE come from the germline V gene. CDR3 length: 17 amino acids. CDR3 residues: CASSRGLSLPYSQPQHF. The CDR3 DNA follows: TGTGCCAGCAGCCGAGGACTGAGTCTTCCCTATTCTCAGCCCCAGCATTTT.

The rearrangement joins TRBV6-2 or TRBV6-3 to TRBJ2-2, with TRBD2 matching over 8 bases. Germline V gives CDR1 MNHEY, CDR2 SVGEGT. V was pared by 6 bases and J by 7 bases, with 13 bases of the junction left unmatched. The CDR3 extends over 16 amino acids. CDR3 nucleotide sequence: TGTGCCAGCAGCTCGATCGCGGGAGGACCTAGCGGGGAGCTGTTTTTT. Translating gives CASSSIAGGPSGELFF.

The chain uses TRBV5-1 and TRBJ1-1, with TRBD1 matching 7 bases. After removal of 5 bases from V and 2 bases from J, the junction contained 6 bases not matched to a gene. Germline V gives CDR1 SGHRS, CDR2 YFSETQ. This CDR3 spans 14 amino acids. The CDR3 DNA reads TGCGCCAGCAGTACAGGGGTCGCAAACACTGAAGCTTTCTTT. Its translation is CASSTGVANTEAFF.

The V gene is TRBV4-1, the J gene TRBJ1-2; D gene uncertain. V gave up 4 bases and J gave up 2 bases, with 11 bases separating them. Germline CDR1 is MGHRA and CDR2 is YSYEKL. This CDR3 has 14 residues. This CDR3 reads CASSRTGTNYGYTF. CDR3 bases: TGCGCCAGCAGCCGAACGGGAACCAACTATGGCTACACCTTC.

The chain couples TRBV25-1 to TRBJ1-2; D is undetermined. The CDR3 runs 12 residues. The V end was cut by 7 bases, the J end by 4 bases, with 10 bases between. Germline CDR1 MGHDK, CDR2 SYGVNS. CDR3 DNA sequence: TGTGCCAGCACGAGGGCAGGCTATGGCTACACCTTC. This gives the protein CASTRAGYGYTF.

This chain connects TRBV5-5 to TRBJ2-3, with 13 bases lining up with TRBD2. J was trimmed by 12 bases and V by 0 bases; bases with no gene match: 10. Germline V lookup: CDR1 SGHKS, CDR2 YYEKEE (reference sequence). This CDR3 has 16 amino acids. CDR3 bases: TGTGCCAGCAGCTTGGAGGCGACTAGCGGGAGGATTTCACAGTATTTT. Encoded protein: CASSLEATSGRISQYF.

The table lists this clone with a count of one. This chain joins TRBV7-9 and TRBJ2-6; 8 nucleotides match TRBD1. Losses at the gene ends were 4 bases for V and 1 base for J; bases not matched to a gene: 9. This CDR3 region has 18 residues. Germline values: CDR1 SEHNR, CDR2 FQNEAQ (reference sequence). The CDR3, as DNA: TGTGCCAGCAGCTCATATAATCAGGGGGCTTCTGGGGCCAACGTCCTGACTTTC. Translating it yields CASSSYNQGASGANVLTF.

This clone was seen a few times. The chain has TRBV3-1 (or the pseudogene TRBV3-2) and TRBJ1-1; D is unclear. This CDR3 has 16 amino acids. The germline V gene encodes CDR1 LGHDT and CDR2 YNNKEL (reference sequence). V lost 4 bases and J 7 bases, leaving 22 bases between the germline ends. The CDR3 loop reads CASSPVNGLDGGEAFF. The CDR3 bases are TGTGCCAGCAGCCCAGTAAATGGCTTGGACGGTGGTGAAGCTTTCTTT.

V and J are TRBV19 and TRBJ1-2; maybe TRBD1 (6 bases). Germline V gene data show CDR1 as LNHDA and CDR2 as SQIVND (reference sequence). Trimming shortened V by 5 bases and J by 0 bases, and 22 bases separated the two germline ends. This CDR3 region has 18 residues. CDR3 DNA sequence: TGTGCCAGTAGTTTTGGCGGGACAACTTCCCTTTCTAACTATGGCTACACCTTC. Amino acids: CASSFGGTTSLSNYGYTF.

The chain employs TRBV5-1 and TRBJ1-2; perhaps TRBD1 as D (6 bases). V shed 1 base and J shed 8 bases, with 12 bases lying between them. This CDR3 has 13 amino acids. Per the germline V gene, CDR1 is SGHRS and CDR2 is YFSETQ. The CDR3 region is CASSLSGALGYTF. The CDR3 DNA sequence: TGCGCCAGCAGCTTGTCAGGGGCGCTGGGCTACACCTTC.

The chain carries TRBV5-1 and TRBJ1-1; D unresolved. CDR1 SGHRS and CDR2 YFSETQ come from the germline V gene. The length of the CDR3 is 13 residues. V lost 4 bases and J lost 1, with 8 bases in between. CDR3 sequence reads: CASSRSQNTEAFF. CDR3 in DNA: TGCGCCAGCAGCCGGTCACAGAACACTGAAGCTTTCTTT.

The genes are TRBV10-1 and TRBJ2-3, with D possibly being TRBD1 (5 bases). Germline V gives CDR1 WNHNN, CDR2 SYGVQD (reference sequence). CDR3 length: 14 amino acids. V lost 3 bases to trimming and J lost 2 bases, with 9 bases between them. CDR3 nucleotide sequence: TGCGCCAGCAGTGAACGGACACACACAGATACGCAGTATTTT. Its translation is CASSERTHTDTQYF.

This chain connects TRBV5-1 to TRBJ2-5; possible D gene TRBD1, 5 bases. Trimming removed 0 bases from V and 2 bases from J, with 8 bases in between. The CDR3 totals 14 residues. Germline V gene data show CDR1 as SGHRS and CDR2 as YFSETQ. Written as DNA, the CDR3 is TGCGCCAGCAGCTTGGGGACATTTCAAGAGACCCAGTACTTC. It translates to CASSLGTFQETQYF.

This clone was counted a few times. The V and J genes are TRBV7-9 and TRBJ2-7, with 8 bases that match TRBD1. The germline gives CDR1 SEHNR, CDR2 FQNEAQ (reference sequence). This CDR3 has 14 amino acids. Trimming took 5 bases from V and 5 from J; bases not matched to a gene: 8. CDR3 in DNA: TGTGCCAGCAGCGACCGGGACAGGAAAGACGAGCAGTACTTC. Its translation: CASSDRDRKDEQYF.

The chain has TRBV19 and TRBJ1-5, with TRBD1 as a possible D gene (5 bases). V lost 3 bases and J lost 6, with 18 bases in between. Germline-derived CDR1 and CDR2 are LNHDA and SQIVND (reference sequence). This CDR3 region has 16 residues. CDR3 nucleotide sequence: TGTGCCAGTAGTATCAGGAACCCATTTGGGGGTCAGCCCCAGCATTTT. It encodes CASSIRNPFGGQPQHF.

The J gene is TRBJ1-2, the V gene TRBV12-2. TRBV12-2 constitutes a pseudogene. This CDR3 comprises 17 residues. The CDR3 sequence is CASRLRHRIGVYYGYTF. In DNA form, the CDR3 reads TGTGCAAGTCGCCTACGACATAGGATTGGGGTTTACTATGGCTACACCTTC.

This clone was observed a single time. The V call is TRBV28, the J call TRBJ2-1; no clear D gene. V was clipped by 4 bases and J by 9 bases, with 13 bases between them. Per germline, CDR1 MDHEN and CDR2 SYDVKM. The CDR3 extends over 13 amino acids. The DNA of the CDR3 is TGTGCCAGCAGTTATTCTAACACCGGTGAGCAGTTCTTC. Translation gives CASSYSNTGEQFF.

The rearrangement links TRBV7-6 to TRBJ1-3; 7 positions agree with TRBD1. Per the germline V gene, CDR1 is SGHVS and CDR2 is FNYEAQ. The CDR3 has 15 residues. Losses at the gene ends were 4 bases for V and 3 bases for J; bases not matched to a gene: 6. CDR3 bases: TGTGCCAGCAGCTCACAGGGGACCGGTGGAAACACCATATATTTT. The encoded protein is CASSSQGTGGNTIYF.

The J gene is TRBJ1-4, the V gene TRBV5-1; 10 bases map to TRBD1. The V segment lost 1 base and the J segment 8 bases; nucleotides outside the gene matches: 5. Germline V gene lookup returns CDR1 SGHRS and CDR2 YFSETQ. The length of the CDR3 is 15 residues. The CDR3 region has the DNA TGCGCCAGCAGCTTGAGGGACAGGGGTGGGGAAAAACTGTTTTTT. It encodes CASSLRDRGGEKLFF.

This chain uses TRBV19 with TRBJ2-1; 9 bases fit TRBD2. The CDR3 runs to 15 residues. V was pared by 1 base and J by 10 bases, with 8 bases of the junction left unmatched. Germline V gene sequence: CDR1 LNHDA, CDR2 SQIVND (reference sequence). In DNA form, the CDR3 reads TGTGCCAGTAGTATAGCCCTAGCGGGACTATCGGAGCAGTTCTTC. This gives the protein CASSIALAGLSEQFF. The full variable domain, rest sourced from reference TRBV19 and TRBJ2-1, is DGGITQSPKYLFRKEGQNVTLSCEQNLNHDAMYWYRQDPGQGLRLIYYSQIVNDFQKGDIAEGYSVSREKKESFPLTVTSAQKNPTAFYLCASSIALAGLSEQFFGPGTRLTVL.

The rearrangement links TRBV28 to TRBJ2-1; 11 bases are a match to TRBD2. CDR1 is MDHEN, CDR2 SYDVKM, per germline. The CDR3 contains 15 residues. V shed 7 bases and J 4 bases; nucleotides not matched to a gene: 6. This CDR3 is CASTSLAGGYNEQFF. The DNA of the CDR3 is TGTGCCAGCACCTCCCTAGCGGGAGGTTACAATGAGCAGTTCTTC.